These 15 T cell receptor beta chains originate from one sample sequenced in a study of cytomegalovirus exposure and HLA in healthy donors. The PCR had 60 Vbeta and 13 Jbeta primers. Measured with immunoSEQ multiplex PCR; TCRdb has only the in-frame clones, and not every one. The sample holds tens of thousands of clones, around four fifths seen once. The sequenced sample consisted of PBMCs. The origin of the receptors is a human donor in good health.

The rearrangement uses TRBV6-6 and TRBJ1-4; D possibly corresponds to TRBD1 (6 bases). V was trimmed by 6 bases and J by 8 bases, leaving 16 bases between them. CDR1 MNHNY and CDR2 SVGAGI come from the germline V gene (reference sequence). CDR3 length: 14 amino acids. CDR3 sequence reads: CASSPPGAEEKLFF. For the CDR3, the DNA is TGTGCCAGCAGCCCGCCAGGGGCGGAGGAAAAACTGTTTTTT.

The chain is built from TRBV7-2 and TRBJ2-5, with TRBD2 matching over 12 bases. V shed 3 bases, J shed 1 base, and the junction held 9 bases outside the gene matches. CDR3 size: 18 residues. Germline-derived CDR1 and CDR2 are SGHTA and FQGNSA. The CDR3 spells CASSFGRTSGTAQETQYF. The CDR3 bases are TGTGCCAGCAGCTTTGGTAGGACTAGCGGGACCGCCCAAGAGACCCAGTACTTC.

This clone came up a few times. V and J are TRBV5-1 and TRBJ2-7; TRBD1 agrees at 8 bases. The V gene's germline CDR1 is SGHRS and CDR2 YFSETQ. The CDR3 covers 14 residues. V shed 4 bases and J 4 bases; nucleotides not matched to a gene: 7. The CDR3, as DNA: TGCGCCAGCAGCATCGACAGGGGTTGGTACGAGCAGTACTTC. Protein sequence: CASSIDRGWYEQYF. The whole variable domain, filled in from reference TRBV5-1 and TRBJ2-7, reads KAGVTQTPRYLIKTRGQQVTLSCSPISGHRSVSWYQQTPGQGLQFLFEYFSETQRNKGNFPGRFSGRQFSNSRSEMNVSTLELGDSALYLCASSIDRGWYEQYFGPGTRLTVT.

The rearrangement uses TRBV7-2 and TRBJ1-4; no definite D call. Germline V gene data show CDR1 as SGHTA and CDR2 as FQGNSA. CDR3 length: 14 amino acids. V lost 3 bases, J lost 6 bases, and 11 bases lay in between. The CDR3 loop reads CASSFSGNDEKLFF. The CDR3 DNA is TGTGCCAGCAGCTTCAGTGGCAACGATGAAAAACTGTTTTTT.

V is TRBV5-1 and J is TRBJ2-7, with 9 bases that match TRBD2. The trim removed 1 base at V and 5 bases at J, leaving 13 bases unmatched. There are 17 residues in the CDR3. The germline V gene encodes CDR1 SGHRS and CDR2 YFSETQ. The CDR3 DNA sequence: TGCGCCAGCAGCTTGTTTCTAGCGGGGCTTGCAAGCCACGAGCAGTACTTC. As protein: CASSLFLAGLASHEQYF.

The rearrangement joins TRBV5-4 to TRBJ2-2, with 12 bases aligning to TRBD2. There are 16 residues in the CDR3. The J segment lost 3 bases and the V segment lost 3 bases, leaving 3 bases of the junction unmatched. Germline V gives CDR1 SGHNT, CDR2 YYREEE (reference sequence). CDR3 in amino acids: CASSSRLAGDTGELFF. For the CDR3, the DNA is TGTGCCAGCAGCTCCAGACTAGCGGGGGACACCGGGGAGCTGTTTTTT.

V is TRBV6-6 and J is TRBJ1-3; D might be TRBD1 (6 bases). Trimming took 6 bases from V and 0 from J, leaving 12 bases between them. Germline V gene data show CDR1 as MNHNY and CDR2 as SVGAGI (reference sequence). The CDR3 runs 15 residues. The CDR3 DNA sequence: TGTGCCAGCAGCCGGACAGTTGCCTCTGGAAACACCATATATTTT. Its protein is CASSRTVASGNTIYF.

This clone was seen a handful of times. This chain uses TRBV7-8 with TRBJ2-7, with 9 bases aligning to TRBD1. CDR1 and CDR2 (germline): SGHVS, FQNEAQ. CDR3 size: 19 residues. The junction had 18 bases not matched to a gene; V was cut back by 1 base and J by 5 bases. The CDR3 sequence is CASSLVPQAGTGIFDEQYF. The CDR3 coding sequence is TGTGCCAGCAGCTTAGTTCCCCAAGCCGGGACAGGGATATTCGACGAGCAGTACTTC.

This CDR3 is CASSIRSSGANVLTF. In DNA, the CDR3 is TGTGCCAGCTCCATTCGGTCCTCTGGGGCCAACGTCCTGACTTTC. The chain employs TRBV5-6 and TRBJ2-6; D not certain. The germline CDR1 and CDR2 sequences are SGHDT and YYEEEE. Trimming shortened V by 7 bases and J by 0 bases, and 11 bases separated the two germline ends. The CDR3 consists of 15 residues.

The chain has TRBV29-1 and TRBJ2-2, with 12 bases aligning to TRBD2. The CDR3 covers 15 residues. Germline V lookup: CDR1 SQVTM, CDR2 ANQGSEA. V gave up 7 bases and J gave up 6 bases; unmatched junction bases: 9. The CDR3: CSAAPSGGASGELFF. CDR3 in DNA: TGCAGCGCCGCCCCTAGCGGGGGGGCGTCCGGGGAGCTGTTTTTT.

The genes are TRBV4-1 and TRBJ2-7, with D maybe TRBD2 (6 bases). The CDR3 runs 14 residues. The V gene lost 0 bases and the J gene lost 6 bases, with 12 bases spanning the gap. Germline V gives CDR1 MGHRA, CDR2 YSYEKL. CDR3 residues: CASSQDKGRFEQYF. DNA for the CDR3: TGCGCCAGCAGCCAAGATAAGGGGAGGTTCGAGCAGTACTTC.

The V call is TRBV7-4, the J call TRBJ1-6; TRBD1 might be the D (6 bases). Germline assignment: CDR1 SGHVT and CDR2 SQSDAQ. Trimming pared 1 base from V and 6 bases from J, leaving 16 bases between. The CDR3 has 17 residues. As DNA, the CDR3 is TGTGCCAGCAGCTTAGGGTTGGGGTCCAGGGGTAATTCACCCCTCCACTTT. It codes for CASSLGLGSRGNSPLHF.

This chain joins TRBV7-9 and TRBJ1-4; D is unresolved. The CDR3 is 15 amino acids. Trimming removed 5 bases from V and 7 bases from J, with 17 bases in between. Germline values: CDR1 SEHNR, CDR2 FQNEAQ (reference sequence). The CDR3 is CASSPPSGRGEKLFF. CDR3 bases: TGTGCCAGCAGCCCCCCGAGCGGCCGGGGTGAAAAACTGTTTTTT.

The chain carries TRBV7-8 and TRBJ2-7; possibly TRBD1 for D (6 bases). Germline lookup yields CDR1 SGHVS and CDR2 FQNEAQ. The CDR3 has 13 amino acids. V was pared by 3 bases and J by 3 bases, with 9 bases between. This chain's CDR3 is CASSFGQNYEQYF. DNA of the CDR3: TGTGCCAGCAGCTTCGGACAGAACTACGAGCAGTACTTC.

The V call is TRBV6-1, the J call TRBJ1-2, with unresolved D. Trimming removed 2 bases at V and 3 bases at J, with 10 bases between. The CDR3 spans 14 residues. Germline CDR1 and CDR2: MNHNS and SASEGT. This chain's CDR3 is CASSEFPADYGYTF. The CDR3 DNA reads as TGTGCCAGCAGTGAATTCCCAGCGGACTATGGCTACACCTTC.